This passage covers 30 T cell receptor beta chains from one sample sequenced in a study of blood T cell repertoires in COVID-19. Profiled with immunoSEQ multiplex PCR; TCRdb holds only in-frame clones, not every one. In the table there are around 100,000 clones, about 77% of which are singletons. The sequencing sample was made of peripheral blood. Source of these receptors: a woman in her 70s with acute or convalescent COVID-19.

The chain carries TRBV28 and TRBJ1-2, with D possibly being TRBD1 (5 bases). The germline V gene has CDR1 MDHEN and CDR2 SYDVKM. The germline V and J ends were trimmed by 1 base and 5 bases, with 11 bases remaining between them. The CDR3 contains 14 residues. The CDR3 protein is CASSLSGDVYGYTF. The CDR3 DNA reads TGTGCCAGCAGTTTATCGGGGGACGTTTATGGCTACACCTTC.

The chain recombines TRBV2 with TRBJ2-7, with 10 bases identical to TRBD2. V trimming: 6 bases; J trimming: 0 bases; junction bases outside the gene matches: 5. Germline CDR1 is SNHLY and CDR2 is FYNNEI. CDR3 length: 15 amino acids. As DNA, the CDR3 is TGTGCCAGCAGGTTAGCGGGGGGCCTCTCCTACGAGCAGTACGTC. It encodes CASRLAGGLSYEQYV.

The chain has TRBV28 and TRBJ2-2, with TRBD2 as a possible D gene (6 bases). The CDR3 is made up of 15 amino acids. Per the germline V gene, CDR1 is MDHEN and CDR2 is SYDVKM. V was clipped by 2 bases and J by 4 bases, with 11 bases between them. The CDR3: CASSLSSGVTGELFF. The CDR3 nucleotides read TGTGCCAGCAGTTTAAGTTCGGGGGTCACCGGGGAGCTGTTTTTT.

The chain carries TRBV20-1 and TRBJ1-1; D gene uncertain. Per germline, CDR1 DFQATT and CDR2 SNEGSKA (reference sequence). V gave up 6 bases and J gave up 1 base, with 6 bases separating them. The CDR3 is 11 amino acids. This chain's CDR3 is CSARENTEAFF. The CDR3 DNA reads TGCAGTGCGAGGGAGAACACTGAAGCTTTCTTT.

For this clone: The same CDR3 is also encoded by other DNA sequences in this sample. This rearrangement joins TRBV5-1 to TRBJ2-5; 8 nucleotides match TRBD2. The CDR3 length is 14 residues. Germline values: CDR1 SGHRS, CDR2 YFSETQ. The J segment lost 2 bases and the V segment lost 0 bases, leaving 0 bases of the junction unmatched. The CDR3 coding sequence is TGCGCCAGCAGCTTGGGACTAGCGCAAGAGACCCAGTACTTC. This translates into CASSLGLAQETQYF.

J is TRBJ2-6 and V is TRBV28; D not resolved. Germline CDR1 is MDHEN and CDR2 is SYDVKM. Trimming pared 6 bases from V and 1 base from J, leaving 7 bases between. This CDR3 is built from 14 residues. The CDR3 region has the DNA TGTGCCAGCAGCGTAGCTTCTGGGGCCAACGTCCTGACTTTC. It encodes CASSVASGANVLTF.

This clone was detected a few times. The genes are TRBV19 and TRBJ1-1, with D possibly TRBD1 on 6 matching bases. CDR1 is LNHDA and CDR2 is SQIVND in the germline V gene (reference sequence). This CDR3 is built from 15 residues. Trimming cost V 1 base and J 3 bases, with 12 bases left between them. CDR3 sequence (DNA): TGTGCCAGTAGTATAGGACAGGTTACGCACACTGAAGCTTTCTTT. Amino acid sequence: CASSIGQVTHTEAFF.

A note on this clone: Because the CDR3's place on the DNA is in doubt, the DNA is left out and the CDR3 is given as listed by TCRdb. This CDR3 reads CAWSPDKGGTLKLSLDTEAFF. This chain connects TRBV30 to TRBJ1-1. The CDR3 length is 21 residues, termini included. Germline V gene sequence: CDR1 GTSNPN, CDR2 SVGIG (reference sequence).

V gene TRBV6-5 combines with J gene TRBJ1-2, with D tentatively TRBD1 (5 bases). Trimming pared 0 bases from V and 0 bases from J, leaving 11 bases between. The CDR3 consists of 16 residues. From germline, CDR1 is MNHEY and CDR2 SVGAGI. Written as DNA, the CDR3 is TGTGCCAGCAGTTACTCTAGACAGACAACTAACTATGGCTACACCTTC. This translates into CASSYSRQTTNYGYTF.

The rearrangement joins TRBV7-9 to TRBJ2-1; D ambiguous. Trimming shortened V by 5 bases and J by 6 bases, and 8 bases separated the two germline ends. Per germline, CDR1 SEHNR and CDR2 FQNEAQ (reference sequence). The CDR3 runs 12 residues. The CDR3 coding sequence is TGTGCCAGCAGCCCCTACGCCAATGAGCAGTTCTTC. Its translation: CASSPYANEQFF. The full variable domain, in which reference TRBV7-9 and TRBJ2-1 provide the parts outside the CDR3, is DTGVSQNPRHKITKRGQNVTFRCDPISEHNRLYWYRQTLGQGPEFLTYFQNEAQLEKSRLLSDRFSAERPKGSFSTLEIQRTEQGDSAMYLCASSPYANEQFFGPGTRLTVL.

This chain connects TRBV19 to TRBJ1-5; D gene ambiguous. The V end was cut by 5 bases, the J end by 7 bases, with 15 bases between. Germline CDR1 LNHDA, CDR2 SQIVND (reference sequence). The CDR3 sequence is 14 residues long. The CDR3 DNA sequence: TGTGCCAGTAGTCGGGAAGATCAATGGCAGCCCCAGCATTTT. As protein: CASSREDQWQPQHF.

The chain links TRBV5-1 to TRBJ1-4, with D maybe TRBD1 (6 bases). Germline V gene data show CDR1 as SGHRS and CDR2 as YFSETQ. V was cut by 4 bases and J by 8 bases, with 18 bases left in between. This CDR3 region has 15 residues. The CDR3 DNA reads TGCGCCAGCAGCCCCTCCGGGACACTTGGGGAAAAACTGTTTTTT. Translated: CASSPSGTLGEKLFF.

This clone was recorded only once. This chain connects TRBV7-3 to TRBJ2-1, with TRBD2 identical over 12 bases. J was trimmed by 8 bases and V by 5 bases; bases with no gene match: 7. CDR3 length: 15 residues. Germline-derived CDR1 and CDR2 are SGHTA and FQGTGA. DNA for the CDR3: TGTGCCAGCAGCCCTAGCGGGGGGGCAGCCCATGAGCAGTTCTTC. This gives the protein CASSPSGGAAHEQFF.

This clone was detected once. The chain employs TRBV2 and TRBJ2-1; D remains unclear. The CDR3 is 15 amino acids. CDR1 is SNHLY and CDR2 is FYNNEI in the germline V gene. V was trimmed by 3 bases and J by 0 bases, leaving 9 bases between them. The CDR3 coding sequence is TGTGCCAGCAGTGACGACCGGAGCTCCTACAATGAGCAGTTCTTC. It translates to CASSDDRSSYNEQFF.

In nucleotides, the CDR3 is TGTGCCAGCAGCGACACAGGGCCAGATACGCAGTATTTT. Translating it yields CASSDTGPDTQYF. V is TRBV5-6 and J is TRBJ2-3; D is possibly TRBD1 (6 bases). The germline V gene encodes CDR1 SGHDT and CDR2 YYEEEE. V was clipped by 4 bases and J by 4 bases, with 10 bases between them. The CDR3 runs to 13 residues. The whole variable domain, remainder taken from reference TRBV5-6 and TRBJ2-3, is DAGVTQSPTHLIKTRGQQVTLRCSPKSGHDTVSWYQQALGQGPQFIFQYYEEEERQRGNFPDRFSGHQFPNYSSELNVNALLLGDSALYLCASSDTGPDTQYFGPGTRLTVL.

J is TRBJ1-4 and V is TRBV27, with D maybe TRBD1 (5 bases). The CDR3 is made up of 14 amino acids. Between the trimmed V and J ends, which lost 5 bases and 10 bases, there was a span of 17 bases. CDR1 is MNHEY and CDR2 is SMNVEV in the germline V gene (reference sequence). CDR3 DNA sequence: TGTGCCAGCAGTCCCTCGAACCAGGGAGGAAAACTGTTTTTT. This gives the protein CASSPSNQGGKLFF.

The CDR3 nucleotides are TGTGCCAGCAGCCAATTCATCCACAATGAGCAGTTCTTC. It specifies CASSQFIHNEQFF. The J gene is TRBJ2-1, the V gene TRBV3-1 (or the pseudogene TRBV3-2); D is unclear. The CDR3 is 13 residues long. Trimming removed 2 bases at V and 5 bases at J, with 7 bases between. Germline loops: CDR1 LGHDT, CDR2 YNNKEL (reference sequence).

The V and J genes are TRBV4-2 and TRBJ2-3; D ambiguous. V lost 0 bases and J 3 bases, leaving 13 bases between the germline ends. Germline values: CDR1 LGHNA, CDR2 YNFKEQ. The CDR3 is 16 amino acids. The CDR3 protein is CASSQEPAGLTDTQYF. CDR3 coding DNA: TGTGCCAGCAGCCAAGAACCAGCTGGGCTAACAGATACGCAGTATTTT.

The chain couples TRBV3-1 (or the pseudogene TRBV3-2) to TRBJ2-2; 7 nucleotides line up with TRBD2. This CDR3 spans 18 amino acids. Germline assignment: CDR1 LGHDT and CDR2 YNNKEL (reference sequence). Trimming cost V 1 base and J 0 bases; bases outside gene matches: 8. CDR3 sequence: CASSQGNSGRPNTGELFF. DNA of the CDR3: TGTGCCAGCAGCCAAGGGAATAGCGGGCGTCCGAACACCGGGGAGCTGTTTTTT.

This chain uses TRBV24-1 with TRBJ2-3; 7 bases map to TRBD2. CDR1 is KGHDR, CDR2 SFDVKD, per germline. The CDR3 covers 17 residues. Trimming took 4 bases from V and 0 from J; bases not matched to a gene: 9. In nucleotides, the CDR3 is TGTGCCACCAGTGACCGCACGGGGGGACCAAGCACAGATACGCAGTATTTT. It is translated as CATSDRTGGPSTDTQYF.

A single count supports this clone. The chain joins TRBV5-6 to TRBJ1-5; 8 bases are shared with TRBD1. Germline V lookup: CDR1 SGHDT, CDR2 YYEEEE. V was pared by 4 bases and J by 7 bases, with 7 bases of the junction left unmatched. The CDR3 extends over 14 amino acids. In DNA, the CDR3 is TGTGCCAGCAGCCTATCAGGGGGCGGGCAGCCCCAGCATTTT. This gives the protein CASSLSGGGQPQHF.

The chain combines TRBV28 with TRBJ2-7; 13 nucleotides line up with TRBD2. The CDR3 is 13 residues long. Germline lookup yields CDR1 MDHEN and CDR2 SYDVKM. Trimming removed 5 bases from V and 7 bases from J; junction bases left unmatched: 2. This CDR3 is CASSRLAGGEQYV. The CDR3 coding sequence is TGTGCCAGCAGTCGACTAGCGGGGGGAGAGCAGTACGTC.

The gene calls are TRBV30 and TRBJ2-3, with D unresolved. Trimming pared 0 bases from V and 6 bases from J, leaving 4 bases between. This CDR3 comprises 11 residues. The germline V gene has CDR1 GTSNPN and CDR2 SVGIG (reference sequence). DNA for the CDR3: TGTGCCTGGAGTGTACAGGATACGCAGTATTTT. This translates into CAWSVQDTQYF.

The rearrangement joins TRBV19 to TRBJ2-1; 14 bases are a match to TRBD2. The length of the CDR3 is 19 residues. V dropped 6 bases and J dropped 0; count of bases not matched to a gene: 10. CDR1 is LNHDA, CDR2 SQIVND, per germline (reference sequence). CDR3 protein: CASSYRRTSGRSSYNEQFF. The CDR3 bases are TGTGCCAGTAGCTATCGTCGGACTAGCGGGAGGAGCTCCTACAATGAGCAGTTCTTC.

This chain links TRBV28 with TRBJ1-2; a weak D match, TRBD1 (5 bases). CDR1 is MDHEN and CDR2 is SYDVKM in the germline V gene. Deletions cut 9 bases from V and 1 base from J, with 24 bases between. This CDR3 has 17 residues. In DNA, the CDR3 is TGTGCCAGTGACGGGACTAGGTCTGTTCTTTTTAACTATGGCTACACCTTC. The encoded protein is CASDGTRSVLFNYGYTF.

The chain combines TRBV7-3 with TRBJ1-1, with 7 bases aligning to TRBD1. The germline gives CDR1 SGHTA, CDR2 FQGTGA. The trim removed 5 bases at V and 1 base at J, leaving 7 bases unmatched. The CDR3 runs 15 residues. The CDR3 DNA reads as TGTGCCAGCAGCCCACACAGGGGAGGGAACACTGAAGCTTTCTTT. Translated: CASSPHRGGNTEAFF.

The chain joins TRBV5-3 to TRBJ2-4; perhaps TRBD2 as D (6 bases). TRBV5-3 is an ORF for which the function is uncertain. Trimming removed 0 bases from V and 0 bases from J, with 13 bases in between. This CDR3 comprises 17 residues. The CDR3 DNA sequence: TGTGCCAGAAGCTTGGGGGGACTCTCTCTAGCCAAAAACATTCAGTACTTC. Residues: CARSLGGLSLAKNIQYF.

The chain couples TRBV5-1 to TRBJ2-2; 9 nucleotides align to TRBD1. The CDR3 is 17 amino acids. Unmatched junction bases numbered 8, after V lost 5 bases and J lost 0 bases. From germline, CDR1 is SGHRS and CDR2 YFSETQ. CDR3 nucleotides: TGCGCCAGCAGACTAACAGGGGGCGCGTCGAACACCGGGGAGCTGTTTTTT. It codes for CASRLTGGASNTGELFF. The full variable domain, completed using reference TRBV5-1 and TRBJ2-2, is KAGVTQTPRYLIKTRGQQVTLSCSPISGHRSVSWYQQTPGQGLQFLFEYFSETQRNKGNFPGRFSGRQFSNSRSEMNVSTLELGDSALYLCASRLTGGASNTGELFFGEGSRLTVL.

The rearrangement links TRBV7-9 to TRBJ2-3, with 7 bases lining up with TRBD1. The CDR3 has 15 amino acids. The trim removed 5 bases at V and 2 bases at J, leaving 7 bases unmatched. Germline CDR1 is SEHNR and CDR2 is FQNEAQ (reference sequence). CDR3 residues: CASSQGQLNTDTQYF. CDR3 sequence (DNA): TGTGCCAGCAGCCAGGGACAGCTTAACACAGATACGCAGTATTTT.

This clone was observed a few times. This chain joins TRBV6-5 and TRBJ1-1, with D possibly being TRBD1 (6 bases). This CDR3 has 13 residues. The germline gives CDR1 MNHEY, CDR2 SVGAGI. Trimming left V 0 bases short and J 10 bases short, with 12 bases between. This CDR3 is CASSYSERGGAFF. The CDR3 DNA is TGTGCCAGCAGTTACTCCGAGAGAGGGGGAGCTTTCTTT.